What follows are 27 T cell receptor beta chains derived from one specimen sequenced in a study of T cells in Graves' hyperthyroidism and ophthalmopathy. Regions amplified from RNA transcripts were the TCR beta CDR3 regions. The TCR CDR3 first-round RT-PCR relied on the HTBI primer set. TCRdb recomputed calls from the multiplex PCR reads with MiXCR, one row per CDR3 protein. The sample lists around 300,000 distinct CDR3 sequences; approximately 12% were seen once. The sequencing sample was made of blood. These receptors were obtained from a woman aged 30 to 39 with Graves' hyperthyroidism that later progressed to Graves' ophthalmopathy.

The CDR3 sequence: CASSAPGEGVYEQYF. CDR3 DNA sequence: TGTGCCAGCAGCGCTCCGGGGGAGGGGGTCTACGAGCAGTACTTC. V is TRBV7-2 and J is TRBJ2-7, with D possibly being TRBD2 (7 bases). Trimming removed 5 bases at V and 3 bases at J, with 17 bases between. Germline V gene lookup returns CDR1 SGHTA and CDR2 FQGNSA. This CDR3 comprises 15 residues.

This clonotype was seen repeatedly, ten times or more. This sequence joins TRBV7-3 and TRBJ2-2; 9 bases match TRBD2. CDR1 is SGHTA and CDR2 is FQGTGA in the germline V gene. After removal of 2 bases from V and 3 bases from J, the junction contained 4 bases not matched to a gene. This CDR3 contains 16 residues. CDR3 DNA: TGTGCCAGCAGCTTAGTAGCGGGAGATGACACCGGGGAGCTGTTTTTT. Its protein is CASSLVAGDDTGELFF.

This clonotype has ten or more counts. CDR3 DNA: TGTGCCAGCAGCTTAATGGGGGGAAACACCATATATTTT. This gives the protein CASSLMGGNTIYF. The chain couples TRBV7-2 to TRBJ1-3; D uncertain. The V end lost 2 bases, the J end lost 4 bases, and 6 bases lay between the germline ends. The CDR3 is 13 amino acids. Germline V gene data show CDR1 as SGHTA and CDR2 as FQGNSA.

The chain recombines TRBV27 with TRBJ2-1, with D possibly matching TRBD1 (6 bases). The CDR3 is 14 residues long. Per the germline V gene, CDR1 is MNHEY and CDR2 is SMNVEV (reference sequence). The V end lost 5 bases, the J end lost 8 bases, and 16 bases lay between the germline ends. Here the CDR3 DNA reads TGTGCCAGCAGTAACGGTCCAGGGGTCCATGAGCAGTTCTTC. It encodes CASSNGPGVHEQFF.

Concerning this clonotype itself: Since a much larger clone is just one base distant, this may be a read error. The chain joins TRBV25-1 to TRBJ2-7; either TRBD1 or TRBD2 may fit D (5 bases each). Trimming shortened V by 0 bases and J by 7 bases, and 28 bases separated the two germline ends. CDR3 size: 19 residues. Germline V CDR1 and CDR2: MGHDK, SYGVNS. CDR3 in DNA: TGTGCCAGCAGTGAATATCATCGTCGGATAGACAGCCTCGGGATTGAGCAGTACTTC. It translates to CASSEYHRRIDSLGIEQYF.

This clonotype has at least ten counts. The CDR3 here is CAISDGTGENTEAFF. CDR3 coding DNA: TGTGCCATCAGTGATGGGACAGGGGAGAACACTGAAGCTTTCTTT. V gene TRBV10-3 combines with J gene TRBJ1-1, with 10 bases that match TRBD1. The CDR3 is 15 residues long. Per germline, CDR1 ENHRY and CDR2 SYGVKD. Unmatched junction bases numbered 2, after V lost 3 bases and J lost 1 base.

This clonotype was seen many times. The chain employs TRBV6-1 and TRBJ2-3; D could derive from TRBD1 or TRBD2 (6 bases each). The CDR3 has 15 amino acids. Looked up from germline, CDR1 is MNHNS and CDR2 is SASEGT. The V end was cut by 4 bases, the J end by 0 bases, with 11 bases between. CDR3 sequence (DNA): TGTGCCAGCAGTGCCAGGGGACTCAGCACAGATACGCAGTATTTT. It encodes CASSARGLSTDTQYF.

This clonotype was counted ten times or more. The chain couples TRBV30 to TRBJ2-7; TRBD2 is a possible D gene (6 bases). CDR1 is GTSNPN and CDR2 is SVGIG in the germline V gene (reference sequence). The CDR3 covers 13 residues. Trimming shortened V by 4 bases and J by 6 bases, and 16 bases separated the two germline ends. CDR3 region: CAWNPTRWSEQYF. DNA of the CDR3: TGTGCCTGGAATCCGACTAGGTGGTCCGAGCAGTACTTC.

This clonotype was recorded at least ten times. The chain uses TRBV28 and TRBJ1-1, with no clear D. The CDR3 sequence is 14 residues long. Trimming removed 3 bases at V and 1 base at J, with 9 bases between. Germline values: CDR1 MDHEN, CDR2 SYDVKM. CDR3 in amino acids: CASSFPVKNTEAFF. Written as DNA, the CDR3 is TGTGCCAGCAGTTTTCCCGTTAAGAACACTGAAGCTTTCTTT.

The chain employs TRBV18 and TRBJ1-6, with TRBD1 as a possible D gene (5 bases). This CDR3 region has 15 residues. CDR1 and CDR2 from the germline V gene are KGHSH and LQKENI. V was cut by 4 bases and J by 6 bases, with 13 bases left in between. The CDR3 here is CASSLSRDLNSPLHF. The CDR3 nucleotides are TGTGCCAGCTCACTCTCCAGGGACCTTAATTCACCCCTCCACTTT.

Ten or more counts support this clonotype. This chain links TRBV28 with TRBJ2-7, with unresolved D. This CDR3 has 13 amino acids. Germline V gives CDR1 MDHEN, CDR2 SYDVKM. V shed 2 bases and J shed 3 bases, with 8 bases lying between them. CDR3 sequence: CASSLNTIYEQYF. In DNA, the CDR3 is TGTGCCAGCAGTTTAAACACTATCTACGAGCAGTACTTC.

The CDR3 DNA reads as TGTGCCAGCAGTTTTGGGGTGGGGGAAGCTAACTATGGCTACACCTTC. Amino acid sequence: CASSFGVGEANYGYTF. The V call is TRBV27, the J call TRBJ1-2, with D possibly being TRBD1 (5 bases). This CDR3 contains 16 residues. Germline CDR1 and CDR2: MNHEY and SMNVEV (reference sequence). V was pared by 3 bases and J by 0 bases, with 14 bases between.

This clonotype has a count of ten or more. The chain employs TRBV19 and TRBJ1-1; D is uncertain. From germline, CDR1 is LNHDA and CDR2 SQIVND (reference sequence). V gave up 5 bases and J gave up 0 bases, with 4 bases separating them. The CDR3 length is 12 residues. CDR3 bases: TGTGCCAGTAGTGACATGAACACTGAAGCTTTCTTT. The encoded protein is CASSDMNTEAFF.

Ten or more counts support this clonotype. This chain connects TRBV6-1 to TRBJ2-7; TRBD2 matches 12 bases. Trimming cost V 6 bases and J 0 bases; bases outside gene matches: 3. The CDR3 runs to 15 residues. The germline V gene encodes CDR1 MNHNS and CDR2 SASEGT. CDR3 bases: TGTGCCAGCAGCGAGACTAGCGGGGGCTCCTACGAGCAGTACTTC. Translation gives CASSETSGGSYEQYF.

This clonotype was detected ten times or more. The V call is TRBV19, the J call TRBJ1-2, with D possibly being TRBD1 (5 bases). Per the germline V gene, CDR1 is LNHDA and CDR2 is SQIVND (reference sequence). This CDR3 has 16 amino acids. Trimming pared 5 bases from V and 0 bases from J, leaving 16 bases between. This CDR3 reads CASSGPGPRTNYGYTF. The DNA of the CDR3 is TGTGCCAGTAGTGGACCGGGACCCCGGACTAACTATGGCTACACCTTC. The full variable domain, in which reference TRBV19 and TRBJ1-2 provide the parts outside the CDR3, is DGGITQSPKYLFRKEGQNVTLSCEQNLNHDAMYWYRQDPGQGLRLIYYSQIVNDFQKGDIAEGYSVSREKKESFPLTVTSAQKNPTAFYLCASSGPGPRTNYGYTFGSGTRLTVV.

This clonotype has ten or more counts. The rearrangement links TRBV7-3 to TRBJ2-1, with TRBD2 matching 7 bases. V lost 3 bases and J lost 4; bases outside the gene matches: 3. The CDR3 is 14 amino acids. Germline loops: CDR1 SGHTA, CDR2 FQGTGA. The CDR3 coding sequence is TGTGCCAGCAGCTTCGGGGGGATTTACAATGAGCAGTTCTTC. Protein product: CASSFGGIYNEQFF.

This clonotype was observed at least ten times. The rearrangement joins TRBV12-3 or TRBV12-4 to TRBJ2-1, with 8 nucleotides matching TRBD2. Trimming at V came to 6 bases and at J to 1 base, leaving 5 bases not matched to a gene. CDR3 length equals 15 residues. CDR3 sequence reads: CASSYGLASYNEQFF. CDR3 in DNA: TGTGCCAGCAGCTACGGACTAGCTTCCTACAATGAGCAGTTCTTC.

The V and J genes are TRBV2 and TRBJ1-4; D unclear. V lost 4 bases to trimming and J lost 7 bases, with 13 bases between them. Per germline, CDR1 SNHLY and CDR2 FYNNEI. The CDR3 has 14 amino acids. The CDR3 sequence is CASSVAGRGEKLFF. DNA of the CDR3: TGTGCCAGCAGTGTGGCAGGACGGGGTGAAAAACTGTTTTTT.

The rearrangement links TRBV24-1 to TRBJ1-2, with no clear D. The CDR3 extends over 14 amino acids. Deletions cut 5 bases from V and 8 bases from J, with 17 bases between. Germline CDR1 is KGHDR and CDR2 is SFDVKD. The CDR3: CATSVRNPPSGYTF. Written as DNA, the CDR3 is TGTGCCACCAGTGTAAGGAACCCCCCGAGCGGCTACACCTTC.

This clonotype was seen more than once but under ten times. The chain joins TRBV18 to TRBJ1-4, with D perhaps TRBD1 (6 bases). V was cut by 2 bases and J by 5 bases, with 15 bases left in between. The CDR3 has 16 residues. Germline V lookup: CDR1 KGHSH, CDR2 LQKENI. CDR3 sequence: CASSPAAGTPNEKLFF. In nucleotides, the CDR3 is TGTGCCAGCTCACCAGCCGCCGGGACACCAAATGAAAAACTGTTTTTT.

The J gene is TRBJ2-1, the V gene TRBV12-5; TRBD1 matches at 10 bases. The ends lost 2 bases at V and 1 base at J; junction bases unmatched: 5. This CDR3 is 17 amino acids long. Germline lookup yields CDR1 LGHNT and CDR2 FRNRAP. The CDR3 nucleotides read TGTGCTAGTGGTTTGCCCGGACAGGGGGGATCCTACAATGAGCAGTTCTTC. This codes for CASGLPGQGGSYNEQFF.

This clonotype was counted many times. The chain joins TRBV27 to TRBJ2-5; TRBD2 matches at 7 bases. The V segment lost 5 bases and the J segment 5 bases; nucleotides outside the gene matches: 14. The germline V gene encodes CDR1 MNHEY and CDR2 SMNVEV (reference sequence). The CDR3 length is 16 residues. CDR3 loop: CASSPRGRGGAETQYF. The CDR3 bases are TGTGCCAGCAGTCCTCGGGGCCGCGGGGGTGCGGAGACCCAGTACTTC.

A few counts support this clonotype. The gene calls are TRBV7-8 and TRBJ1-3; TRBD1 matches at 9 bases. CDR3 length: 18 amino acids. Trimming took 3 bases from V and 3 from J; bases not matched to a gene: 12. The V gene's germline CDR1 is SGHVS and CDR2 FQNEAQ. The CDR3 sequence: CASSFIFGDRVDGNTIYF. The CDR3 DNA sequence: TGTGCCAGCAGCTTTATTTTCGGGGACAGGGTGGATGGAAACACCATATATTTT. Together with reference TRBV7-8 and TRBJ1-3, the CDR3 gives the full variable domain: GAGVSQSPRYKVAKRGQDVALRCDPISGHVSLFWYQQALGQGPEFLTYFQNEAQLDKSGLPSDRFFAERPEGSVSTLKIQRTQQEDSAVYLCASSFIFGDRVDGNTIYFGEGSWLTVV.

As regards this clonotype: A much larger clone differs from this one at a single base, so this may be a read error. V and J are TRBV10-3 and TRBJ2-7; TRBD1 is a possible D gene (5 bases). V lost 4 bases and J 6 bases, leaving 10 bases between the germline ends. Looked up from germline, CDR1 is ENHRY and CDR2 is SYGVKD. The CDR3 has 12 residues. The CDR3, as DNA: TGTGCCATCAGTGGAGACAGTCGCGAGCAGTACTTC. Amino acid sequence: CAISGDSREQYF.

The sample holds many counts of this clonotype. V is TRBV7-8 and J is TRBJ2-5, with 8 bases matching TRBD1. The CDR3 loop spans 15 amino acids. J gave up 1 base and V 5 bases, and 6 bases lay outside the gene matches. Germline loops: CDR1 SGHVS, CDR2 FQNEAQ. CDR3 residues: CASSRLQGVQETQYF. CDR3 in DNA: TGTGCCAGCAGCCGCTTACAGGGGGTCCAAGAGACCCAGTACTTC.

This clonotype was picked up many times. The genes are TRBV12-5 and TRBJ1-2; D not certain. CDR1 is LGHNT, CDR2 FRNRAP, per germline. The CDR3 covers 14 residues. V was cut by 4 bases and J by 2 bases, with 11 bases left in between. The CDR3 region is CASGSEVSNYGYTF. CDR3 sequence (DNA): TGTGCTAGTGGTTCGGAGGTTTCGAACTATGGCTACACCTTC. The full variable domain, completed using reference TRBV12-5 and TRBJ1-2, is DARVTQTPRHKVTEMGQEVTMRCQPILGHNTVFWYRQTMMQGLELLAYFRNRAPLDDSGMPKDRFSAEMPDATLATLKIQPSEPRDSAVYFCASGSEVSNYGYTFGSGTRLTVV.

This clonotype was recorded at least ten times. The chain recombines TRBV30 with TRBJ1-2, with 8 bases lining up with TRBD1. CDR3 length: 14 residues. The germline CDR1 and CDR2 sequences are GTSNPN and SVGIG (reference sequence). Trimming cost V 2 bases and J 2 bases; bases outside gene matches: 4. CDR3 residues: CAWSQGAQNYGYTF. The DNA for the CDR3 is TGTGCCTGGAGTCAGGGGGCCCAAAACTATGGCTACACCTTC. The full variable domain, its missing parts supplied by reference TRBV30 and TRBJ1-2, is SQTIHQWPATLVQPVGSPLSLECTVEGTSNPNLYWYRQAAGRGLQLLFYSVGIGQISSEVPQNLSASRPQDRQFILSSKKLLLSDSGFYLCAWSQGAQNYGYTFGSGTRLTVV.